The TCR beta chain under discussion was sequenced for a study of cytomegalovirus exposure and HLA in healthy donors. Broader study findings: Reportedly, a later analysis found an Asian-associated ancestry cluster had fewer N-insertions than the approximately 670-donor mean. It was only CMV serostatus that was available as immune exposure information.

Each donor was nominally healthy when sampled (though unrecorded immune exposures were likely). On this clone itself: Its antigen is still unknown.

PCR involved 60 Vbeta and 13 Jbeta primers. Profiling relied on immunoSEQ multiplex PCR, and the TCRdb table lists in-frame clones only, not all of them. Of 150,000 to 200,000 clones in the sample, about 85% were seen once. Sequenced sample: PBMCs. The receptor's source is a man aged 25 to 40 in good health and CMV-seropositive.

The CDR3, as DNA: TGTGCCAGCAGCCAAGGAAAGAGATTGAACACTGAAGCTTTCTTT. Translation gives CASSQGKRLNTEAFF. The chain joins TRBV14 to TRBJ1-1; D uncertain. This CDR3 contains 15 residues. Germline lookup yields CDR1 SGHDN and CDR2 FVKESK. With 1 base removed from V and 0 bases from J, the gap between germline ends came to 9 bases.